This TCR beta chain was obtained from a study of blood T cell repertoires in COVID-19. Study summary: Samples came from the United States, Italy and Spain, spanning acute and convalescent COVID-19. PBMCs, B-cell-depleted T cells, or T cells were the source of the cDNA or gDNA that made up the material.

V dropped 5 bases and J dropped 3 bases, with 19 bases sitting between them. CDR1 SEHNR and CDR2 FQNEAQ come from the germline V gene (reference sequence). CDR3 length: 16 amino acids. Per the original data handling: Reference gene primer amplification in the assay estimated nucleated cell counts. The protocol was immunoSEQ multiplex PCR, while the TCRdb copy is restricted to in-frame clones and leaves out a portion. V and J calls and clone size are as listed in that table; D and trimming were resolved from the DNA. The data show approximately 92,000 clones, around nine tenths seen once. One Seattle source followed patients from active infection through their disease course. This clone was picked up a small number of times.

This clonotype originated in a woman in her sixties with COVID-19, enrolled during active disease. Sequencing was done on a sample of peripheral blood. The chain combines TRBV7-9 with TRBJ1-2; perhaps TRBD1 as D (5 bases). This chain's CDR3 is CASSPDLGGDYYGYTF. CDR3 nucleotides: TGTGCCAGCAGCCCAGACCTAGGAGGGGACTACTATGGCTACACCTTC.